The rows below give T cell receptor beta chains drawn from one sample of a study of early T cells in non-severe SARS-CoV-2 infection. TCRdb re-analysed the 5' RACE reads in MiXCR, keeping a single row per CDR3 protein. Of tens of thousands of distinct CDR3 sequences in the sample, approximately 6% were seen once. Sequenced: whole blood. Source of these receptors: an adult who was a healthcare worker with PCR-confirmed SARS-CoV-2 infection or an uninfected control (not recorded which). Each CDR3 is given with its conserved first and last residue. Each record gives: D gene, clone size, J gene, V gene, CDR3 DNA, CDR3 protein. A D gene is named only where the DNA matches it firmly. The size of a clone is reported for some rows only, either as once, few or many, or as a class for expanded clones.

D gene: TRBD2; clone size: many; J gene: TRBJ2-7; V gene: TRBV20-1; CDR3 DNA: TGCAGTGCTAGAGATAGGGGTAGCGGGAGCTACGAGCAGTACTTC; CDR3 protein: CSARDRGSGSYEQYF
D gene: .; clone size: many; J gene: TRBJ2-4; V gene: TRBV20-1; CDR3 DNA: TGCAGTGCTAGCCAGGGGAACATTCAGTACTTC; CDR3 protein: CSASQGNIQYF
D gene: TRBD1; clone size: .; J gene: TRBJ2-2; V gene: TRBV7-6; CDR3 DNA: TGTGCCAGCAGCCCAAGGGGGACAGGGAACACCGGGGAGCTGTTTTTT; CDR3 protein: CASSPRGTGNTGELFF
D gene: .; clone size: few; J gene: TRBJ1-5; V gene: TRBV30; CDR3 DNA: TGTGCCTGGAGTGCACAGGGTGGGCAGCCCCAGCATTTT; CDR3 protein: CAWSAQGGQPQHF
D gene: .; clone size: many; J gene: TRBJ2-7; V gene: TRBV20-1; CDR3 DNA: TGCAGTGCCCCCTCCGGGGGTCTCTACGAGCAGTACTTC; CDR3 protein: CSAPSGGLYEQYF
D gene: TRBD1; clone size: few; J gene: TRBJ1-6; V gene: TRBV25-1; CDR3 DNA: TGTGCCAGCAGTGACCCCGGGACAGGGAATTCACCCCTCCACTTT; CDR3 protein: CASSDPGTGNSPLHF
D gene: TRBD1; clone size: .; J gene: TRBJ1-1; V gene: TRBV30; CDR3 DNA: TGTGCCTGGAGTAGGGACAGGGACACTGAAGCTTTCTTT; CDR3 protein: CAWSRDRDTEAFF
D gene: .; clone size: many; J gene: TRBJ1-6; V gene: TRBV7-8; CDR3 DNA: TGTGCCAGCAGCTTAGTCATCGGGAGGTCACTTTCACCCCTCCACTTT; CDR3 protein: CASSLVIGRSLSPLHF
D gene: .; clone size: many; J gene: TRBJ2-7; V gene: TRBV28; CDR3 DNA: TGTGCCAGCAGTTACCTCGGAGACGAGCAGTACTTC; CDR3 protein: CASSYLGDEQYF
D gene: .; clone size: few; J gene: TRBJ1-4; V gene: TRBV27; CDR3 DNA: TGTGCCAGCAGTTTATTAGGAGCAACTAATGAAAAACTGTTTTTT; CDR3 protein: CASSLLGATNEKLFF
D gene: .; clone size: many; J gene: TRBJ2-5; V gene: TRBV12-3/TRBV12-4; CDR3 DNA: TGTGCCAGCAGTTTAGGACCCAAAGAGACCCAGTACTTC; CDR3 protein: CASSLGPKETQYF
D gene: .; clone size: .; J gene: TRBJ2-2; V gene: TRBV25-1; CDR3 DNA: TGTGCCAGCATGGGCCAGCGGGCCAGGGGAACCGGGGAGCTGTTTTTT; CDR3 protein: CASMGQRARGTGELFF
D gene: .; clone size: .; J gene: TRBJ2-1; V gene: TRBV25-1; CDR3 DNA: TGTGCCAGCAGTGGCCCAAGAGGGGGGGAGGCCGATATTTTCTCCTACAATGAGCAGTTCTTC; CDR3 protein: CASSGPRGGEADIFSYNEQFF
D gene: .; clone size: many; J gene: TRBJ1-6; V gene: TRBV6-6; CDR3 DNA: TGTGCCAGCAGTTACTCTCATTCGAGGGGATTTTCACCCCTCCACTTT; CDR3 protein: CASSYSHSRGFSPLHF
D gene: TRBD2; clone size: few; J gene: TRBJ2-3; V gene: TRBV30; CDR3 DNA: TGTGCCTGGAGTGTACCCGGGGGGATCACAGATACGCAGTATTTT; CDR3 protein: CAWSVPGGITDTQYF
D gene: TRBD2; clone size: few; J gene: TRBJ2-7; V gene: TRBV7-2; CDR3 DNA: TGTGCCAGCAGCTCCGCGGGGGGGAAGGGCGAGCAGTACTTC; CDR3 protein: CASSSAGGKGEQYF
D gene: .; clone size: few; J gene: TRBJ2-1; V gene: TRBV12-3/TRBV12-4; CDR3 DNA: TGTGCCAGCGTCCGGGACGCCAACAATGAGCAGTTCTTC; CDR3 protein: CASVRDANNEQFF
D gene: .; clone size: many; J gene: TRBJ2-2; V gene: TRBV7-8; CDR3 DNA: TGTGCCAGCAGCTTAAAGGAAGGGTTTACGAACACCGGGGAGCTGTTTTTT; CDR3 protein: CASSLKEGFTNTGELFF
D gene: .; clone size: few; J gene: TRBJ2-3; V gene: TRBV7-9; CDR3 DNA: TGTGCCAGCAGCTTAGGTAACGGGTACAAAACAGATACGCAGTATTTT; CDR3 protein: CASSLGNGYKTDTQYF
D gene: .; clone size: many; J gene: TRBJ1-6; V gene: TRBV6-5; CDR3 DNA: TGTGCCAGCAGGCCGCCGGGAGGTGGGAATTCACCCCTCCATTTT; CDR3 protein: CASRPPGGGNSPLHF
D gene: TRBD1; clone size: many; J gene: TRBJ1-2; V gene: TRBV5-4; CDR3 DNA: TGTGCCAGCAGCCGAGGGGGCGCCTGGGGAAAGATTGGCTACACCTTC; CDR3 protein: CASSRGGAWGKIGYTF
D gene: .; clone size: many; J gene: TRBJ2-3; V gene: TRBV6-2/TRBV6-3; CDR3 DNA: TGTGCCAGCAGGTCGGGACCTACAGATACGCAGTATTTT; CDR3 protein: CASRSGPTDTQYF
D gene: .; clone size: many; J gene: TRBJ1-5; V gene: TRBV6-6; CDR3 DNA: TGTGCCAGCGCGGGGGGGGAAAAGAATCAGCCCCAGCATTTT; CDR3 protein: CASAGGEKNQPQHF
D gene: .; clone size: .; J gene: TRBJ2-1; V gene: TRBV6-2/TRBV6-3; CDR3 DNA: TGTGCCAGCAGTTACTCGCCCGGCAATGAGCAGTTCTTC; CDR3 protein: CASSYSPGNEQFF
D gene: .; clone size: few; J gene: TRBJ1-5; V gene: TRBV6-5; CDR3 DNA: TGTGCCAGCAGTTACATGAGGGATCAGCCCCAGCATTTT; CDR3 protein: CASSYMRDQPQHF
D gene: .; clone size: few; J gene: TRBJ2-5; V gene: TRBV5-1; CDR3 DNA: TGCGCCAGCGGCCTGTCTCAAGAGACCCAGTACTTC; CDR3 protein: CASGLSQETQYF
D gene: .; clone size: many; J gene: TRBJ2-7; V gene: TRBV20-1; CDR3 DNA: TGCAGTGCTAGAGATCTTTCAGGGGTAATCTACGAGCAGTACTTC; CDR3 protein: CSARDLSGVIYEQYF
D gene: TRBD1; clone size: .; J gene: TRBJ2-7; V gene: TRBV19; CDR3 DNA: TGTGCCAGTAGTAGCGGACAGGCATCCTACGAGCAGTACTTC; CDR3 protein: CASSSGQASYEQYF
D gene: .; clone size: few; J gene: TRBJ1-5; V gene: TRBV24-1; CDR3 DNA: TGTGCCACCAGTGATTCCCGGATCGGAGACAATCAGCCCCAGCATTTT; CDR3 protein: CATSDSRIGDNQPQHF
D gene: TRBD2; clone size: .; J gene: TRBJ2-1; V gene: TRBV5-1; CDR3 DNA: TGCGCCAGCAGCTTGGATGGGACTAGCGGGAGAGAGCAGTTCTTC; CDR3 protein: CASSLDGTSGREQFF
D gene: TRBD2; clone size: .; J gene: TRBJ2-5; V gene: TRBV7-7; CDR3 DNA: TGTGCCAGCAGCTTAAGGTCTAGCGGCCAAGAGACCCAGTACTTC; CDR3 protein: CASSLRSSGQETQYF
D gene: .; clone size: .; J gene: TRBJ2-7; V gene: TRBV6-1; CDR3 DNA: TGTGCCAGCAGTGAGTACGAGCAGTACTTC; CDR3 protein: CASSEYEQYF
D gene: TRBD1; clone size: .; J gene: TRBJ2-2; V gene: TRBV14; CDR3 DNA: TGTGCCAGCAGCCTCTACCGGGACAGAAGCGCCGGGGAGCTGTTTTTT; CDR3 protein: CASSLYRDRSAGELFF
D gene: TRBD1; clone size: few; J gene: TRBJ2-3; V gene: TRBV7-8; CDR3 DNA: TGTGCCAGCAGCAAAAGGGGACAGGGGACCACAGATACGCAGTATTTT; CDR3 protein: CASSKRGQGTTDTQYF
D gene: .; clone size: few; J gene: TRBJ2-6; V gene: TRBV5-1; CDR3 DNA: TGCGCCAGCAGATACTCTGGGGCCAACGTCCTGACTTTC; CDR3 protein: CASRYSGANVLTF
D gene: .; clone size: .; J gene: TRBJ1-2; V gene: TRBV20-1; CDR3 DNA: TGCAGTGCGCTACTTGGCTATGGCTACACCTTC; CDR3 protein: CSALLGYGYTF
D gene: .; clone size: many; J gene: TRBJ1-6; V gene: TRBV10-3; CDR3 DNA: TGTGCCATCAGTGACAGCGGACAGTATAATTCACCCCTCCACTTT; CDR3 protein: CAISDSGQYNSPLHF
D gene: .; clone size: many; J gene: TRBJ1-1; V gene: TRBV30; CDR3 DNA: TGTGCCTGGAGCGCGCTAGGAGAACTGACGATGAACACTGAAGCTTTCTTT; CDR3 protein: CAWSALGELTMNTEAFF
D gene: .; clone size: many; J gene: TRBJ2-2; V gene: TRBV5-5; CDR3 DNA: TGTGCCAGCAGCGGGTGGCAGAACACCGGGGAGCTGTTTTTT; CDR3 protein: CASSGWQNTGELFF
D gene: .; clone size: many; J gene: TRBJ2-1; V gene: TRBV6-2/TRBV6-3; CDR3 DNA: TGTGCCAGCAGTTACTCGACTAAGGCATTTGAGCAGTTCTTC; CDR3 protein: CASSYSTKAFEQFF
D gene: .; clone size: many; J gene: TRBJ2-3; V gene: TRBV28; CDR3 DNA: TGTGCCAGCAGTTTACCTGGGAGCAGCACAGATACGCAGTATTTT; CDR3 protein: CASSLPGSSTDTQYF
D gene: .; clone size: .; J gene: TRBJ1-1; V gene: TRBV28; CDR3 DNA: TGTGCCAGCAGTCCCACCCTGGGAACTGAAGCTTTCTTT; CDR3 protein: CASSPTLGTEAFF
D gene: TRBD1; clone size: .; J gene: TRBJ1-4; V gene: TRBV7-9; CDR3 DNA: TGTGCCACCGACAGGGGGCAGGGTGAAAAACTGTTTTTT; CDR3 protein: CATDRGQGEKLFF
D gene: .; clone size: many; J gene: TRBJ2-1; V gene: TRBV28; CDR3 DNA: TGTGCCAGCAGTTTATTAGGAGGGGACAATGAGCAGTTCTTC; CDR3 protein: CASSLLGGDNEQFF
D gene: .; clone size: few; J gene: TRBJ2-2; V gene: TRBV19; CDR3 DNA: TGTGCCAGTAGTATCCCGATACGTAACTCGAACACCGGGGAGCTGTTTTTT; CDR3 protein: CASSIPIRNSNTGELFF
D gene: TRBD2; clone size: many; J gene: TRBJ2-2; V gene: TRBV7-8; CDR3 DNA: TGTGCCAGCAGCGAACTAGCGGGGGGGCCGGTCGGGGAGCTGTTTTTT; CDR3 protein: CASSELAGGPVGELFF
D gene: TRBD2; clone size: .; J gene: TRBJ2-1; V gene: TRBV7-6; CDR3 DNA: TGTGCCAGCAGCTCGATAGCGGGATCCTACAATGAGCAGTTCTTC; CDR3 protein: CASSSIAGSYNEQFF
D gene: .; clone size: few; J gene: TRBJ1-1; V gene: TRBV5-1; CDR3 DNA: TGCGCCAGCAGCTTGGGCGGCAGAATGAACACTGAAGCTTTCTTT; CDR3 protein: CASSLGGRMNTEAFF
D gene: TRBD2; clone size: few; J gene: TRBJ2-3; V gene: TRBV29-1; CDR3 DNA: TGCAGCGTTGTAGTTAGCGGGAGCCGTGCAGATACGCAGTATTTT; CDR3 protein: CSVVVSGSRADTQYF
D gene: .; clone size: many; J gene: TRBJ1-4; V gene: TRBV4-3; CDR3 DNA: TGCGCCAGCAGCCAAGCCGTAGGGATGGCTGAAAAACTGTTTTTT; CDR3 protein: CASSQAVGMAEKLFF
D gene: TRBD1; clone size: few; J gene: TRBJ1-4; V gene: TRBV28; CDR3 DNA: TGTGCCAGCACCCAGACAGGGGGAAAACTGTTTTTT; CDR3 protein: CASTQTGGKLFF
D gene: .; clone size: few; J gene: TRBJ1-2; V gene: TRBV24-1; CDR3 DNA: TGTGCCACCAGTGCAACGGCTAACTATGGCTACACCTTC; CDR3 protein: CATSATANYGYTF
D gene: .; clone size: medium-sized; J gene: TRBJ2-7; V gene: TRBV27; CDR3 DNA: TGTGCCAGCAGTTTATTGTCGAGCTCCTACGAGCAGTACTTC; CDR3 protein: CASSLLSSSYEQYF
D gene: .; clone size: many; J gene: TRBJ1-5; V gene: TRBV18; CDR3 DNA: TGTGCCAGCTCACCTTTCGATTTTTATAGCAATCAGCCCCAGCATTTT; CDR3 protein: CASSPFDFYSNQPQHF
D gene: .; clone size: many; J gene: TRBJ1-1; V gene: TRBV20-1; CDR3 DNA: TGCAGTGCGTTCCGGGACGGAACGAACACTGAAGCTTTCTTT; CDR3 protein: CSAFRDGTNTEAFF